What follows are 10 T cell receptor beta chains derived from one specimen sequenced in a study of blood T cell repertoires in COVID-19. The protocol was immunoSEQ multiplex PCR, while the TCRdb copy is restricted to in-frame clones and leaves out a portion. The table lists hundreds of thousands of clones, approximately 80% of them singletons. Sequenced input: PBMCs or T cells enriched from blood (not recorded which). These receptors came from a middle-aged man who had been exposed to COVID-19.

As DNA, the CDR3 is TGTGCCAGCAGCCCCCGGACAGGGGTCAATCAGCCCCAGCATTTT. This codes for CASSPRTGVNQPQHF. The chain carries TRBV7-2 and TRBJ1-5; 9 bases match TRBD1. The V gene's germline CDR1 is SGHTA and CDR2 FQGNSA. J lost 3 bases, V lost 5 bases, and 5 bases had no gene match. The CDR3 extends over 15 amino acids.

Only a few counts were recorded for this clone. CDR3 sequence: CASSLSGSNYEQYF. The CDR3 DNA is TGTGCCAGCAGTTTGAGCGGGAGCAATTACGAGCAGTACTTC. This sequence joins TRBV27 and TRBJ2-7, with 8 bases lining up with TRBD2. The germline gives CDR1 MNHEY, CDR2 SMNVEV (reference sequence). The CDR3 sequence is 14 residues long. V lost 3 bases and J lost 4; bases outside the gene matches: 5.

The chain's CDR3 is CATRDISARELFF. CDR3 DNA sequence: TGTGCCACCCGGGACATTTCGGCGCGGGAGCTGTTTTTT. This chain connects TRBV27 to TRBJ2-2; the D gene is possibly TRBD1 (6 bases). The CDR3 spans 13 residues. Germline CDR1 and CDR2: MNHEY and SMNVEV (reference sequence). V shed 10 bases and J shed 9 bases, with 18 bases lying between them.

The V call is TRBV18, the J call TRBJ2-7; TRBD2 aligns across 7 bases. The CDR3 length is 14 residues. Germline CDR1 reads KGHSH; CDR2 reads LQKENI. V shed 6 bases, J shed 2 bases, and the junction held 7 bases outside the gene matches. DNA of the CDR3: TGTGCCAGCTCGGTCTATGGGGGGGCCTACGAGCAGTACTTC. Protein product: CASSVYGGAYEQYF.

J is TRBJ2-5 and V is TRBV10-3; 9 nucleotides line up with TRBD1. The CDR3 sequence is 12 residues long. Germline V gene lookup returns CDR1 ENHRY and CDR2 SYGVKD. V dropped 6 bases and J dropped 5; count of bases not matched to a gene: 1. CDR3 in amino acids: CAISGTGETQYF. CDR3 coding DNA: TGTGCCATCAGCGGGACAGGGGAGACCCAGTACTTC.

The chain recombines TRBV5-1 with TRBJ2-2; TRBD2 matches 7 bases. With V trimmed by 6 bases and J by 0 bases, 14 bases remained unmatched. CDR1 is SGHRS, CDR2 YFSETQ, per germline. The CDR3 loop spans 18 amino acids. The CDR3 coding sequence is TGCGCCAGCACTCAGCGGGAAAAACCGTTCGCGAACACCGGGGAGCTGTTTTTT. Its protein is CASTQREKPFANTGELFF.

The chain uses TRBV5-1 and TRBJ2-1, with 7 bases that match TRBD2. The CDR3 totals 15 residues. Germline values: CDR1 SGHRS, CDR2 YFSETQ. V was clipped by 0 bases and J by 11 bases; unmatched bases: 11. The CDR3 spells CASSLDSGPSGKQFF. DNA for the CDR3: TGCGCCAGCAGCTTGGATAGCGGGCCCTCTGGTAAGCAGTTCTTC.

The chain recombines TRBV12-5 with TRBJ1-1; no clear D. V lost 4 bases, J lost 10 bases, and 7 bases lay in between. The CDR3 totals 10 residues. CDR1 is LGHNT, CDR2 FRNRAP, per germline. CDR3 sequence: CASGSPGAFF. CDR3 nucleotide sequence: TGTGCTAGTGGTTCCCCAGGAGCTTTCTTT.

The CDR3 nucleotides are TGTGCCAGCAGCCAGCCGGGACAGGGAAACATTCAGTACTTC. This translates into CASSQPGQGNIQYF. The chain recombines TRBV3-1 (or the pseudogene TRBV3-2) with TRBJ2-4; TRBD1 matches at 9 bases. Germline CDR1 LGHDT, CDR2 YNNKEL (reference sequence). Unmatched junction bases numbered 3, after V lost 3 bases and J lost 6 bases. The CDR3 is 14 residues long.

This clone came up once. The CDR3 reads CAWSGLGQGWLGNYGYTF. CDR3 nucleotides: TGTGCCTGGAGTGGATTAGGACAGGGATGGTTGGGGAACTATGGCTACACCTTC. The chain has TRBV30 and TRBJ1-2; 8 nucleotides align to TRBD1. The V gene end was trimmed by 1 base and the J gene end by 2 bases; junction bases not matched to a gene: 15. The CDR3 is 18 residues long. Germline-derived CDR1 and CDR2 are GTSNPN and SVGIG (reference sequence).